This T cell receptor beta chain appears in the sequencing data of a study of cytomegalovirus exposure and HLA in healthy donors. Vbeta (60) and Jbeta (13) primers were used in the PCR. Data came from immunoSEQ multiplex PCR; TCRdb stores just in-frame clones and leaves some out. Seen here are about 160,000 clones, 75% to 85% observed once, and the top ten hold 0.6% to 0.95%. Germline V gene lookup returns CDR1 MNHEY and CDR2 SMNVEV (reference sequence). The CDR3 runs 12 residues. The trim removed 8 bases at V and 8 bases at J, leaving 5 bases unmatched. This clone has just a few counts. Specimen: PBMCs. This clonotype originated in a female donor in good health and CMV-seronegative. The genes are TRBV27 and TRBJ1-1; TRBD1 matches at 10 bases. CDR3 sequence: CASGQGGKEAFF. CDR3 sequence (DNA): TGTGCCAGCGGACAGGGGGGGAAGGAAGCTTTCTTT.